This is a list of T cell receptor beta chains from one sample in a study of cytomegalovirus exposure and HLA in healthy donors. The data were produced by immunoSEQ multiplex PCR, yet TCRdb's version contains in-frame clones alone and is incomplete. The sample records 35,000 to 45,000 clones, approximately 55% being singletons. The sample taken for sequencing was PBMCs. The source is a human donor in good health. The CDR3 runs from the conserved cysteine through the conserved F or W.

TRBJ2-7,TRBV7-6,13,CASRPGQNYEQYF
-,TRBV11-2,15,CASSFRDRGSYEQYF
TRBJ2-7,TRBV5-1,20,CASSLEVPGTSGRAVYEQYF
TRBJ2-5,TRBV6-6,15,CASSYSRTGRETQYF
TRBJ1-1,TRBV25-1,15,CASSESDRGFAEAFF
TRBJ1-2,TRBV18,13,CASSAQGDYGYTF
TRBJ2-1,TRBV7-2,16,CASSPYSGRALNEQFF
TRBJ2-3,TRBV28,15,CASSLTGGGTDTQYF
TRBJ2-7,TRBV27,15,CASSSYTGAGYEQYF
TRBJ2-2,TRBV5-1,15,CASSLEPSVGGELFF
TRBJ2-7,TRBV7-2,15,CASSARGRGRDEQYF
TRBJ2-2,TRBV19,15,CASNSQVQNTGELFF
TRBJ1-2,TRBV7-2,15,CASSLPGVQSGGYTF
TRBJ1-2,TRBV19,17,CASSISLSGTGGNGYTF
TRBJ1-2,TRBV7-2,11,CASSPGDGYTF
TRBJ1-4,TRBV7-2,18,CASSSSGTGGRYAPKLFF
TRBJ1-5,TRBV7-4,14,CASSSRVPNQPQHF
TRBJ2-6,TRBV5-1,19,CASSLMSWGLGSGANVLTF
TRBJ1-1,TRBV5-8,16,CASSLFRGRLNTEAFF
TRBJ2-7,TRBV7-2,14,CASSLAGGPGEQYF
TRBJ1-5,TRBV27,16,CASSFVGVPSNQPQHF
TRBJ2-5,TRBV5-5,17,CASSLAGRGGKGETQYF
TRBJ1-5,TRBV10-3,13,CAHAGEKYQPQHF
TRBJ2-1,TRBV6-5,15,CASSLLAGAYNEQFF
TRBJ1-5,TRBV28,14,CASSRGWGNQPQHF
TRBJ1-5,TRBV7-2,14,CASSQGGGNQPQHF